This is a list of T cell receptor beta chains from one sample in a study of T-cell reconstitution after alpha-beta-depleted transplantation in children. TCRdb independently ran MiXCR on the PCR reads; one entry per CDR3 protein. This table has some 75,000 distinct CDR3 sequences, about 7.3% appearing once. This specimen was PBMCs from the stem cell graft donor, taken from the stem cell graft. These receptors all come from a human donor who donated a stem cell graft to a child with acute lymphoblastic leukemia. Both conserved end residues are part of each CDR3. Fields, in order: V gene, CDR3 protein.

TRBV7-6	CASSLEMGGTDEQYF
TRBV13	CASSPPTARNYGYTF
TRBV7-9	CASSLAGVYNEQFF
TRBV24-1	CATSDPRAAGAYNEQFF
TRBV27	CASSWGTGANEQFF
TRBV5-1	CASSLAPGLNTGELFF
TRBV10-3	CAIRGDISGNTIYF
TRBV4-2	CAISPVVSYEQYF
TRBV6-2/TRBV6-3	CASSPNTFRNTGELFF
TRBV27	CASSLRSSCEQYF
TRBV20-1	CSARKESSGANVLTF
TRBV28	CASITPGAKTQYF
TRBV11-2	CASSLLSTSRETQYF
TRBV12-3/TRBV12-4	CASSFINQETQYF
TRBV15	CATRNPTSGANVLTF
TRBV5-1	CASSDRGAETQYF